The 13 T cell receptor beta chains listed next were all sequenced from one sample in a study of blood T cell repertoires in COVID-19. Sequencing was performed with immunoSEQ multiplex PCR; in TCRdb, only in-frame clones are kept and a portion is missing. The sample lists 120,000 to 150,000 clones, around 87% occurring once. The sample consisted of peripheral blood. These receptors were taken from a man between 50 and 59 years old who had recovered from COVID-19.

The chain has TRBV6-5 and TRBJ1-5, with 7 bases that match TRBD1. The CDR3 has 12 residues. CDR1 and CDR2 from the germline V gene are MNHEY and SVGAGI. Trimming at V came to 5 bases and at J to 11 bases, leaving 6 bases not matched to a gene. CDR3 residues: CASSTQGDTQHF. CDR3 coding DNA: TGTGCCAGCAGTACTCAGGGGGACACCCAGCATTTT.

The chain carries TRBV9 and TRBJ2-1; TRBD2 aligns across 12 bases. CDR3 length: 18 amino acids. Germline CDR1 SGDLS, CDR2 YYNGEE. The trim removed 0 bases at V and 2 bases at J, leaving 6 bases unmatched. CDR3 loop: CASSVGLAGGPAYNEQFF. Written as DNA, the CDR3 is TGTGCCAGCAGCGTAGGCCTAGCGGGGGGGCCGGCCTACAATGAGCAGTTCTTC.

This chain joins TRBV7-2 and TRBJ2-1, with D maybe TRBD2 (5 bases). The CDR3 is 13 amino acids. Deletions cut 5 bases from V and 9 bases from J, with 14 bases between. Per germline, CDR1 SGHTA and CDR2 FQGNSA. The CDR3 here is CASSLGLEGEQFF. In DNA form, the CDR3 reads TGTGCCAGCAGCCTCGGACTCGAGGGTGAGCAGTTCTTC.

The chain is built from TRBV6-5 and TRBJ1-2; possibly TRBD1 for D (6 bases). V gave up 2 bases and J gave up 6 bases, with 13 bases separating them. The CDR3 loop spans 14 amino acids. Germline-derived CDR1 and CDR2 are MNHEY and SVGAGI. The CDR3 here is CASSYRAGAHGYTF. The CDR3 DNA sequence: TGTGCCAGCAGTTACCGGGCAGGGGCCCATGGCTACACCTTC.

The rearrangement links TRBV6-1 to TRBJ2-1, with D possibly matching TRBD2 (5 bases). CDR1 and CDR2 (germline): MNHNS, SASEGT. The V end lost 0 bases, the J end lost 9 bases, and 12 bases lay between the germline ends. This CDR3 has 14 residues. The CDR3 DNA reads as TGTGCCAGCAGTGAAGCGTTTGCGGGCGGTGAGCAGTTCTTC. As protein: CASSEAFAGGEQFF.

The chain has TRBV3-1 (or the pseudogene TRBV3-2) and TRBJ1-6; maybe TRBD1 (5 bases). Germline V gene data show CDR1 as LGHDT and CDR2 as YNNKEL (reference sequence). Trimming shortened V by 4 bases and J by 8 bases, and 15 bases separated the two germline ends. The CDR3 totals 15 residues. CDR3 residues: CASSRAGGGDSPLHF. Written as DNA, the CDR3 is TGTGCCAGCAGCCGAGCCGGGGGAGGGGATTCACCCCTCCACTTT.

The chain uses TRBV3-1 (or the pseudogene TRBV3-2) and TRBJ2-7, with D tentatively TRBD2 (5 bases). The CDR3 has 15 amino acids. Per the germline V gene, CDR1 is LGHDT and CDR2 is YNNKEL (reference sequence). With 0 bases removed from V and 3 bases from J, the gap between germline ends came to 12 bases. This CDR3 reads CASSQDPGISYEQYF. Written as DNA, the CDR3 is TGTGCCAGCAGCCAAGATCCCGGGATCAGCTACGAGCAGTACTTC.

The rearrangement links TRBV11-2 to TRBJ2-7; perhaps TRBD2 as D (6 bases). V was shortened by 4 bases and J by 3 bases, with 19 bases between the two germline ends. This CDR3 contains 16 residues. Germline V gene sequence: CDR1 SGHAT, CDR2 FQNNGV. CDR3 DNA sequence: TGTGCCAGCAGCTCCGCCCGGGACTGGGGGTTCTACGAGCAGTACTTC. Translated, it gives CASSSARDWGFYEQYF.

This chain joins TRBV7-9 and TRBJ2-5; TRBD2 aligns across 9 bases. The J segment lost 4 bases and the V segment lost 4 bases, leaving 19 bases of the junction unmatched. CDR1 and CDR2 from the germline V gene are SEHNR and FQNEAQ (reference sequence). CDR3 length: 19 amino acids. This chain's CDR3 is CASSSLGGRGGPSRETQYF. The CDR3 nucleotides read TGTGCCAGCAGCTCCCTTGGGGGGCGGGGGGGCCCTTCTCGAGAGACCCAGTACTTC.

The chain couples TRBV6-5 to TRBJ2-1; 14 nucleotides agree with TRBD2. CDR3 length equals 15 residues. Germline CDR1 MNHEY, CDR2 SVGAGI. Germline trimming cut 5 bases from V and 9 bases from J; bases unmatched to any gene: 6. The CDR3 loop reads CASSLTSGGAVEQFF. CDR3 nucleotide sequence: TGTGCCAGCAGTCTGACTAGCGGGGGGGCCGTTGAGCAGTTCTTC.

The rearrangement links TRBV23-1 to TRBJ2-2; the D gene is possibly TRBD1 (6 bases). TRBV23-1 is labeled an ORF, and its function is uncertain. This CDR3 region has 18 residues. Deletions cut 0 bases from V and 7 bases from J, with 21 bases between. As DNA, the CDR3 is TGCGCCAGCAGTCAATCCCCAGGGGCCATTCCCATTGGCGGGGAGCTGTTTTTT. The encoded protein is CASSQSPGAIPIGGELFF.

The chain uses TRBV7-9 and TRBJ2-1, with D unclear. The germline V gene has CDR1 SEHNR and CDR2 FQNEAQ (reference sequence). Between the trimmed V and J ends, which lost 2 bases and 2 bases, there was a span of 7 bases. The CDR3 contains 14 residues. The CDR3 is CASSLISPYNEQFF. In nucleotides, the CDR3 is TGTGCCAGCAGCTTAATAAGCCCCTACAATGAGCAGTTCTTC.

In this sample, this clone turned up once. This chain links TRBV9 with TRBJ2-5, with D perhaps TRBD1 (6 bases). Between the trimmed V and J ends, which lost 4 bases and 5 bases, there was a span of 21 bases. The CDR3 sequence is 16 residues long. The germline V gene has CDR1 SGDLS and CDR2 YYNGEE. Written as DNA, the CDR3 is TGTGCCAGCAGCCCCGGAGGCCTCACGAGGGGGGAGACCCAGTACTTC. This codes for CASSPGGLTRGETQYF.